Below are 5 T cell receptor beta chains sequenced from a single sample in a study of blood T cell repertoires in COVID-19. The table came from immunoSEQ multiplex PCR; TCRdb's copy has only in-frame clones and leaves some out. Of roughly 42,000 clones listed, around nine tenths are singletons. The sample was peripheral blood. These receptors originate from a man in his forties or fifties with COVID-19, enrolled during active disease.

The CDR3 here is CASSVGRVYEQYF. The CDR3 region has the DNA TGTGCCAGCAGTGTCGGCAGGGTCTACGAGCAGTACTTC. The chain links TRBV2 to TRBJ2-7, with D tentatively TRBD1 (5 bases). V lost 4 bases, J lost 3 bases, and 10 bases lay in between. Germline V gene lookup returns CDR1 SNHLY and CDR2 FYNNEI. CDR3 length: 13 amino acids. The whole variable domain, filled in from reference TRBV2 and TRBJ2-7, reads EPEVTQTPSHQVTQMGQEVILRCVPISNHLYFYWYRQILGQKVEFLVSFYNNEISEKSEIFDDQFSVERPDGSNFTLKIRSTKLEDSAMYFCASSVGRVYEQYFGPGTRLTVT.

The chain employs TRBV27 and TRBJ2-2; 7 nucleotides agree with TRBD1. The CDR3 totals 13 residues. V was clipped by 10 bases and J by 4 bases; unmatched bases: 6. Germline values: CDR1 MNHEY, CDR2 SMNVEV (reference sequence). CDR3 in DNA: TGTGCCACCAAGGGGGCAGGCACCGGGGAGCTGTTTTTT. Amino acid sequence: CATKGAGTGELFF.

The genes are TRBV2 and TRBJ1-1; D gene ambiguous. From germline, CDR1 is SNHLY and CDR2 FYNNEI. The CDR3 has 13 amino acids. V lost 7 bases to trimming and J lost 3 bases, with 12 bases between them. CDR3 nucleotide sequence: TGTGCCAGCAACCCAGGCCAATACACTGAAGCTTTCTTT. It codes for CASNPGQYTEAFF.

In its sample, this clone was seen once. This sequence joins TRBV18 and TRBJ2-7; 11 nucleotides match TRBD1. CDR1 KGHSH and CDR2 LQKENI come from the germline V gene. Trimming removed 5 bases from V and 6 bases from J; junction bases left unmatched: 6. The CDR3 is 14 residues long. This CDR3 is CASSGDRGGSEQYF. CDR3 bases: TGTGCCAGCTCAGGGGACAGGGGGGGATCCGAGCAGTACTTC.

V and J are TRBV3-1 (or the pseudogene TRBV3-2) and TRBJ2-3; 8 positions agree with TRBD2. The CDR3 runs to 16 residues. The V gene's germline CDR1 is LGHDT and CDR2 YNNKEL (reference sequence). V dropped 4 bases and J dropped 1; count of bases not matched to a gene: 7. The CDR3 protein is CASSPKKRERTDTQYF. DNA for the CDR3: TGTGCCAGCAGCCCGAAAAAGCGGGAGCGCACAGATACGCAGTATTTT.